The 2 T cell receptor beta chains below all came from one sample that was sequenced in a study of regulatory T cells in long-lasting Graves disease. TCR beta libraries were built with iRepertoire HTBI primers and Arm-PCR of CDR3 regions. Via MiXCR, TCRdb re-called the multiplex PCR reads, giving one row per CDR3 protein. The sample contains some 470,000 distinct CDR3 sequences, roughly 21% of which appear only once. Time point of the sample: persistent/refractory GD, antithyroid drugs over 5 years with positive TRAb. PBMCs were the source of the RNA used for TCR sequencing. Material: peripheral blood mononuclear cells (PBMCs), obtained when the disease was refractory, from a patient treated with antithyroid drugs. These receptors originate from a female donor with Graves disease.

This clonotype has a handful of counts. The rearrangement links TRBV20-1 to TRBJ2-7; no clear D. The germline V and J ends were trimmed by 0 bases and 0 bases, with 12 bases remaining between them. CDR1 DFQATT and CDR2 SNEGSKA come from the germline V gene (reference sequence). The CDR3 has 15 residues. The CDR3 DNA is TGCAGTGCTAGAGATAGTACAGCGAGCTCCTACGAGCAGTACTTC. Translated, it gives CSARDSTASSYEQYF.

At least ten counts were recorded for this clonotype. The V gene is TRBV28, the J gene TRBJ1-2, with TRBD1 matching over 11 bases. The CDR3 loop spans 13 amino acids. Germline V gene data show CDR1 as MDHEN and CDR2 as SYDVKM. V was clipped by 6 bases and J by 5 bases; unmatched bases: 2. The CDR3 bases are TGTGCCAGCAGAGGGGACAGGGGGTATGGCTACACCTTC. Translated, it gives CASRGDRGYGYTF.